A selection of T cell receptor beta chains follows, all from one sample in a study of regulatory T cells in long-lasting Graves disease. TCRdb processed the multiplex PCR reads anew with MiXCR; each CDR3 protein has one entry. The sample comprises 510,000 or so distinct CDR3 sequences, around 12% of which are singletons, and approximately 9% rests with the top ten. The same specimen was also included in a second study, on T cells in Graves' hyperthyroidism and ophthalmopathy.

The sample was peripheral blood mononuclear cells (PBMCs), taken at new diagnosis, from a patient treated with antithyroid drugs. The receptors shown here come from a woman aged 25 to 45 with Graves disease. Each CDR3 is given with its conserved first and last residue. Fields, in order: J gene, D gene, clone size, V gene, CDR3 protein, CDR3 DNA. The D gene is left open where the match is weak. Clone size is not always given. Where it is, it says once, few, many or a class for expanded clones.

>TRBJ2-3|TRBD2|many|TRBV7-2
CASSLIAGATDTQYF
TGTGCCAGCAGCTTGATAGCGGGAGCGACAGATACGCAGTATTTT
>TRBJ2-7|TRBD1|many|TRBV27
CASSLTGGSSYEQYF
TGTGCCAGCAGTCTCACAGGGGGCAGCTCCTACGAGCAGTACTTC
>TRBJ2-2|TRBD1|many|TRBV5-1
CASSLTGGRTGELFF
TGTGCCAGCAGCTTGACAGGGGGCCGTACCGGGGAGCTGTTTTTT
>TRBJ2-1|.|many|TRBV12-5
CASGSEGEGLLSYNEQFF
TGTGCTAGTGGTTCCGAGGGGGAGGGCCTTCTCTCCTACAATGAGCAGTTCTTC
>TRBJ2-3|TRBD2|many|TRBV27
CASTMRSSGSWRTQYF
TGTGCCAGCACCATGAGGTCTAGCGGGAGCTGGCGTACGCAGTATTTT
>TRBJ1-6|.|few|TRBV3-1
CASSQDGEVTYNSPLHF
TGTGCCAGCAGCCAAGATGGAGAGGTCACGTATAATTCACCCCTCCACTTT
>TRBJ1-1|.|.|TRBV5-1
CASSPEGGVDTEAFF
TGCGCCAGCAGCCCCGAAGGTGGAGTTGACACTGAAGCTTTCTTT
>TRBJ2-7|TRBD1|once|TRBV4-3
CASSQDIDRAEQYF
TGCGCCAGCAGCCAGGATATTGACAGGGCCGAGCAGTACTTC
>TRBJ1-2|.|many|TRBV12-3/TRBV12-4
CASVGQNYGYTF
TGTGCCAGTGTCGGACAGAACTATGGCTACACCTTC
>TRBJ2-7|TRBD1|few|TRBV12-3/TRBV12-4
CASSRRTGRGEQYF
TGTGCCAGCAGCAGGAGGACAGGGAGAGGGGAGCAGTACTTC
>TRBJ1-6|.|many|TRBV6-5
CASSYGLQSPLHF
TGTGCCAGCAGTTACGGGCTTCAGTCACCCCTCCACTTT
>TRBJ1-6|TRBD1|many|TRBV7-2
CASSSPGQGGNSPLHF
TGTGCCAGCAGCTCCCCCGGACAGGGGGGGAATTCACCCCTCCACTTT
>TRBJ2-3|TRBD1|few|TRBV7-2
CASSLANRGSTDTQYF
TGTGCCAGCAGCTTAGCTAACAGGGGAAGCACAGATACGCAGTATTTT
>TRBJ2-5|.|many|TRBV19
CASSKFSEETQYF
TGTGCCAGTAGTAAATTTAGCGAAGAGACCCAGTACTTC
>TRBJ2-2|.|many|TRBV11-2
CASSRPPGDTGELFF
TGTGCCAGCAGCCGCCCTCCGGGGGACACCGGGGAGCTGTTTTTT
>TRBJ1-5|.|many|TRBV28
CASSPHGEGSRQPQHF
TGTGCCAGCAGCCCGCATGGGGAGGGAAGCCGGCAGCCCCAGCATTTT
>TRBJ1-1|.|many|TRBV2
CASSARGGRGAFF
TGTGCCAGCAGTGCCCGGGGCGGGAGGGGAGCTTTCTTT
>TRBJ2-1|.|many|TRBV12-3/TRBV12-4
CASSFRGSSYNEQFF
TGTGCCAGCAGCTTCCGCGGTAGCTCCTACAATGAGCAGTTCTTC
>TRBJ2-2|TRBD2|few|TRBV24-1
CATSDLAGGLNTGELFF
TGTGCCACCAGTGACCTAGCGGGAGGCCTGAACACCGGGGAGCTGTTTTTT
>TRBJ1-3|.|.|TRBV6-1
CASSPFSGRKNTIYF
TGTGCCAGCAGCCCGTTTTCGGGGAGGAAAAACACCATATATTTT
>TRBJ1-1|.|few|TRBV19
CASRQVNTEAFF
TGTGCCAGTAGACAGGTGAACACTGAAGCTTTCTTT
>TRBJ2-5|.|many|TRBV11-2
CASSRGTSLSETQYF
TGTGCCAGCAGCCGAGGGACTTCCCTTTCGGAGACCCAGTACTTC
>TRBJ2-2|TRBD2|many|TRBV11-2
CASSHPGGGRIHTGELFF
TGTGCCAGCAGCCATCCTGGAGGCGGGAGGATTCACACCGGGGAGCTGTTTTTT
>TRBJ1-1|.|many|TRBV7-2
CASSLVSWGPNTEAFF
TGTGCCAGCAGCTTAGTGTCTTGGGGGCCGAACACTGAAGCTTTCTTT
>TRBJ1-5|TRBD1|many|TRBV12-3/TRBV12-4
CASTRGQGTNQPQHF
TGTGCCAGCACCCGTGGACAGGGAACCAATCAGCCCCAGCATTTT
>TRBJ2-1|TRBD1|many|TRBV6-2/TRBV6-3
CASSSRDRWIDEQFF
TGTGCCAGCAGTTCCCGGGACAGGTGGATAGATGAGCAGTTCTTC
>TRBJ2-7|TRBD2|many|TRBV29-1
CSVEASPGGYEQYF
TGCAGCGTTGAAGCCTCACCGGGAGGGTACGAGCAGTACTTC
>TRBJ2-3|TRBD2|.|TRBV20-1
CSALRGSGADTQYF
TGCAGTGCTCTCCGCGGGAGCGGCGCAGATACGCAGTATTTT
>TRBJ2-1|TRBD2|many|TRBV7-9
CASSSERDLYNEQFF
TGTGCCAGCAGCTCCGAGCGGGACCTTTACAATGAGCAGTTCTTC
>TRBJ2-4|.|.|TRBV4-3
CASSQVQRGNIQYF
TGCGCCAGCAGCCAAGTTCAGCGCGGAAACATTCAGTACTTC
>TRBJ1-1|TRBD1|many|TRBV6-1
CASSQGASTEAFF
TGTGCCAGCAGTCAGGGGGCGAGCACTGAAGCTTTCTTT
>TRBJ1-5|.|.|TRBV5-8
CASRSTASRSQHF
TGTGCCAGCCGTTCGACAGCCTCAAGATCCCAGCATTTT
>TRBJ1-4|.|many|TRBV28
CASSSSGSTNEKLFF
TGTGCCAGCAGTTCCTCGGGGAGTACTAATGAAAAACTGTTTTTT
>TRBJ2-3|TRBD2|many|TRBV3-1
CASKRREAGDTQYF
TGTGCCAGCAAAAGGCGGGAGGCGGGGGATACGCAGTATTTT
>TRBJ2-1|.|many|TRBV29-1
CSVEVAELYYNEQFF
TGCAGCGTTGAAGTGGCGGAACTTTATTACAATGAGCAGTTCTTC
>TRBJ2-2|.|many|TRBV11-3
CASSARFAGELFF
TGTGCCAGCAGCGCCCGTTTTGCCGGGGAGCTGTTTTTT
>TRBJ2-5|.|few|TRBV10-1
CANIGRGLGGTQYF
TGCGCCAACATCGGGCGTGGCCTAGGGGGGACCCAGTACTTC
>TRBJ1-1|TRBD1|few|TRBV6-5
CASSWATTGVSTEAFF
TGTGCCAGCAGTTGGGCGACGACAGGGGTGAGCACTGAAGCTTTCTTT
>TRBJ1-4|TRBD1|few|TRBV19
CASSTGQGSTNEKLFF
TGTGCCAGTAGTACCGGACAGGGTTCGACTAATGAAAAACTGTTTTTT